The 24 T cell receptor beta chains given below trace back to one sample, sequenced in a study of OX40 agonist ivuxolimab in advanced cancers. The method was immunoSEQ multiplex PCR; TCRdb's version includes in-frame clones alone and lacks a portion of them. The sample carries 60,000 to 85,000 clones, roughly nine tenths recorded once. The specimen comprised CD4+ or CD8+ T cells sorted from blood, sampled in a trial of the OX40 agonist ivuxolimab. These receptors originate from an adult with an advanced solid tumor such as melanoma, head and neck, liver or kidney cancer.

The chain joins TRBV7-2 to TRBJ2-3; D is ambiguous. The V end lost 5 bases, the J end lost 4 bases, and 13 bases lay between the germline ends. CDR1 is SGHTA and CDR2 is FQGNSA in the germline V gene. The CDR3 loop spans 14 amino acids. The CDR3 sequence is CASSPQPTSDTQYF. CDR3 nucleotide sequence: TGTGCCAGCAGCCCCCAGCCCACCTCAGATACGCAGTATTTT. Complete variable domain (other parts from reference TRBV7-2 and TRBJ2-3): GAGVSQSPSNKVTEKGKDVELRCDPISGHTALYWYRQSLGQGLEFLIYFQGNSAPDKSGLPSDRFSAERTGGSVSTLTIQRTQQEDSAVYLCASSPQPTSDTQYFGPGTRLTVL.

The chain links TRBV11-2 to TRBJ2-5; the D gene is possibly TRBD1 (6 bases). This CDR3 is built from 14 residues. Germline lookup yields CDR1 SGHAT and CDR2 FQNNGV. Trimming shortened V by 6 bases and J by 5 bases, and 16 bases separated the two germline ends. The CDR3 DNA is TGTGCCAGCAGTAACAGGGATCGCGGTGAGACCCAGTACTTC. Amino acids: CASSNRDRGETQYF.

V usage is TRBV18 and J usage is TRBJ1-6; D may be TRBD1 (5 bases). The germline gives CDR1 KGHSH, CDR2 LQKENI. Deletions cut 6 bases from V and 14 bases from J, with 17 bases between. The CDR3 loop spans 13 amino acids. The CDR3 spells CASSEGTATTLHF. CDR3 sequence (DNA): TGTGCCAGCTCGGAGGGGACGGCTACAACCCTCCACTTT.

This clone came up once. This chain joins TRBV6-1 and TRBJ1-3; possibly TRBD1 for D (6 bases). CDR3 length: 14 amino acids. V was pared by 7 bases and J by 4 bases, with 14 bases between. CDR1 MNHNS and CDR2 SASEGT come from the germline V gene. CDR3 sequence: CASTQQGAGNTIYF. The CDR3 nucleotides read TGTGCCAGCACTCAACAGGGAGCCGGAAACACCATATATTTT.

V is TRBV7-3 and J is TRBJ2-3, with 10 bases that match TRBD2. Trimming took 0 bases from V and 0 from J; bases not matched to a gene: 6. The CDR3 runs 18 residues. Germline CDR1 SGHTA, CDR2 FQGTGA. In DNA, the CDR3 is TGTGCCAGCAGCTTAACCCCCCGACTAGCGGGTAGCACAGATACGCAGTATTTT. Translating it yields CASSLTPRLAGSTDTQYF. The variable domain in full, with the rest retrieved from reference TRBV7-3 and TRBJ2-3, is GAGVSQTPSNKVTEKGKYVELRCDPISGHTALYWYRQSLGQGPEFLIYFQGTGAADDSGLPNDRFFAVRPEGSVSTLKIQRTERGDSAVYLCASSLTPRLAGSTDTQYFGPGTRLTVL.

The CDR3 coding sequence is TGCGCCGAGCTAGGTTTCGAGGGGGCACCTCAGCGGGAATGTTCTGGGTGCACAGATACGCAGTATTTT. This translates into CAELGFEGAPQRECSGCTDTQYF. V is TRBV5-1 and J is TRBJ2-3, with D possibly being TRBD1 or TRBD2 (7 bases each). The CDR3 length is 23 residues. Germline V CDR1 and CDR2: SGHRS, YFSETQ. With 10 bases removed from V and 1 base from J, the gap between germline ends came to 43 bases.

The V gene is TRBV7-9, the J gene TRBJ2-7, with TRBD2 matching over 10 bases. CDR1 and CDR2 from the germline V gene are SEHNR and FQNEAQ (reference sequence). The CDR3 is 11 residues long. V shed 10 bases and J 6 bases; nucleotides not matched to a gene: 3. DNA of the CDR3: TGTGCCACCCAGCGGGGGGGCGAGCAGTACTTC. Encoded protein: CATQRGGEQYF. Together with reference TRBV7-9 and TRBJ2-7, the CDR3 gives the full variable domain: DTGVSQNPRHKITKRGQNVTFRCDPISEHNRLYWYRQTLGQGPEFLTYFQNEAQLEKSRLLSDRFSAERPKGSFSTLEIQRTEQGDSAMYLCATQRGGEQYFGPGTRLTVT.

This clone was picked up one time. Written as DNA, the CDR3 is TGTGCCAGCAGCTTGATTGGACAGGCAATCCAAGAGACCCAGTACTTC. Its protein is CASSLIGQAIQETQYF. This sequence joins TRBV7-2 and TRBJ2-5, with 7 positions matching TRBD1. Germline values: CDR1 SGHTA, CDR2 FQGNSA. The CDR3 runs to 16 residues. The J segment lost 1 base and the V segment lost 3 bases, leaving 8 bases of the junction unmatched.

The chain is built from TRBV6-5 and TRBJ1-2; TRBD1 matches 9 bases. CDR3 size: 15 residues. CDR1 MNHEY and CDR2 SVGAGI come from the germline V gene. V lost 6 bases to trimming and J lost 5 bases; unmatched junction nucleotides: 10. CDR3 sequence: CASSATGGAGYGYTF. The DNA of the CDR3 is TGTGCCAGCAGCGCCACAGGGGGCGCAGGATATGGCTACACCTTC.

The chain links TRBV10-3 to TRBJ2-5; no definite D call. CDR1 is ENHRY and CDR2 is SYGVKD in the germline V gene. The CDR3 loop spans 13 amino acids. Trimming removed 0 bases from V and 4 bases from J, with 6 bases in between. CDR3 DNA sequence: TGTGCCATCAGTGAGTCGATGGCAGAGACCCAGTACTTC. This encodes CAISESMAETQYF.

The chain recombines TRBV5-4 with TRBJ1-5; D is possibly TRBD1 (5 bases). Trimming shortened V by 4 bases and J by 7 bases, and 24 bases separated the two germline ends. The CDR3 consists of 17 residues. CDR1 is SGHNT and CDR2 is YYREEE in the germline V gene (reference sequence). The CDR3 protein is CASSQDATDSLGQPQHF. The CDR3 coding sequence is TGTGCCAGCAGCCAAGACGCAACCGACAGTCTGGGGCAGCCCCAGCATTTT.

V gene TRBV18 combines with J gene TRBJ1-1; D perhaps matches TRBD1 (5 bases). CDR1 is KGHSH, CDR2 LQKENI, per germline. V was clipped by 2 bases and J by 3 bases, with 13 bases between them. The CDR3 has 15 amino acids. CDR3 residues: CASSPTAPGDTEAFF. In DNA form, the CDR3 reads TGTGCCAGCTCACCAACCGCCCCGGGGGACACTGAAGCTTTCTTT.

V gene TRBV10-3 combines with J gene TRBJ2-7; D could derive from TRBD1 or TRBD2 (5 bases each). CDR3 length: 14 residues. The germline CDR1 and CDR2 sequences are ENHRY and SYGVKD. The germline V and J ends were trimmed by 5 bases and 2 bases, with 13 bases remaining between them. CDR3 in amino acids: CAISTGTVAYEQYF. The DNA of the CDR3 is TGTGCCATCAGTACCGGGACGGTAGCCTACGAGCAGTACTTC.

This chain uses TRBV6-6 with TRBJ2-7; D may be TRBD1 (8 bases). The V gene lost 0 bases and the J gene lost 6 bases, with 15 bases spanning the gap. Germline V gene data show CDR1 as MNHNY and CDR2 as SVGAGI (reference sequence). The CDR3 totals 15 residues. DNA for the CDR3: TGTGCCAGCAGTTACTCTCTACAGGGGGAGGGCGAGCAGTACTTC. It is translated as CASSYSLQGEGEQYF.

This clone was observed once. The V call is TRBV14, the J call TRBJ2-6; D may be TRBD2 (6 bases). Germline V lookup: CDR1 SGHDN, CDR2 FVKESK. CDR3 size: 18 residues. Between the trimmed V and J ends, which lost 5 bases and 0 bases, there was a span of 17 bases. CDR3 in DNA: TGTGCCAGCAGCGATTTTTTGGGAGGAGTCTCTGGGGCCAACGTCCTGACTTTC. Translation gives CASSDFLGGVSGANVLTF.

The chain links TRBV28 to TRBJ1-2; TRBD1 agrees at 9 bases. The germline gives CDR1 MDHEN, CDR2 SYDVKM. CDR3 length equals 12 residues. The V gene end was trimmed by 10 bases and the J gene end by 6 bases; junction bases not matched to a gene: 6. CDR3 sequence (DNA): TGTGCCATCCACAGGGGGCTGAATGGCTACACCTTC. Translating it yields CAIHRGLNGYTF.

This chain connects TRBV5-4 to TRBJ2-7; either TRBD1 or TRBD2 may fit D (5 bases each). The length of the CDR3 is 14 residues. Trimming took off 5 bases at V and 0 bases at J, with 12 bases between the two ends. The V gene's germline CDR1 is SGHNT and CDR2 YYREEE (reference sequence). In DNA form, the CDR3 reads TGTGCCAGCAGATACGGGGCGACCTCCTACGAGCAGTACTTC. It encodes CASRYGATSYEQYF.

The chain carries TRBV6-5 and TRBJ1-3; 7 bases line up with TRBD1. Losses at the gene ends were 7 bases for V and 7 bases for J; bases not matched to a gene: 13. The CDR3 totals 15 residues. Germline V gene data show CDR1 as MNHEY and CDR2 as SVGAGI. The CDR3 DNA reads TGTGCCAGCACCTTAGGGGGCCTGGCCCGCAACACCATATATTTT. It yields the protein CASTLGGLARNTIYF.

This chain uses TRBV15 with TRBJ2-1, with TRBD1 matching over 7 bases. The V and J ends lost 3 bases and 0 bases, in that order; junction bases with no gene match: 2. The CDR3 consists of 15 residues. Germline values: CDR1 LNHNV, CDR2 YYDKDF (reference sequence). The CDR3 region is CATSRTGNSYNEQFF. CDR3 bases: TGTGCCACCAGCAGGACAGGGAACTCCTACAATGAGCAGTTCTTC.

The V gene is TRBV7-9, the J gene TRBJ2-7; D may match TRBD1 or TRBD2 (5 bases each). V lost 5 bases and J 4 bases, leaving 12 bases between the germline ends. This CDR3 comprises 13 residues. Per germline, CDR1 SEHNR and CDR2 FQNEAQ (reference sequence). The CDR3 DNA sequence: TGTGCCAGCAGCCAGGGACCGAGGTACGAGCAGTACTTC. It encodes CASSQGPRYEQYF.

The chain combines TRBV4-1 with TRBJ2-2; TRBD1 aligns across 8 bases. V shed 1 base, J shed 3 bases, and the junction held 1 base outside the gene matches. This CDR3 has 15 residues. Looked up from germline, CDR1 is MGHRA and CDR2 is YSYEKL. The CDR3 DNA sequence: TGCGCCAGCAGCCAAGTACAGGGGGACACCGGGGAGCTGTTTTTT. Amino acid sequence: CASSQVQGDTGELFF.

The V call is TRBV6-5, the J call TRBJ2-1, with TRBD1 identical over 8 bases. Trimming cost V 2 bases and J 6 bases; bases outside gene matches: 9. The CDR3 sequence is 16 residues long. The germline V gene encodes CDR1 MNHEY and CDR2 SVGAGI. Written as DNA, the CDR3 is TGTGCCAGCAGTTACGTATATCCCGGGACAGGCAATGAGCAGTTCTTC. Residues: CASSYVYPGTGNEQFF.

CDR3 in amino acids: CASRDPGIGTNEKLFF. The CDR3 DNA follows: TGTGCCAGCAGAGACCCTGGTATTGGAACTAATGAAAAACTGTTTTTT. The chain combines TRBV28 with TRBJ1-4; D remains ambiguous. Trimming cost V 6 bases and J 1 base, with 15 bases left between them. Germline-derived CDR1 and CDR2 are MDHEN and SYDVKM. The CDR3 is 16 residues long.

J is TRBJ1-4 and V is TRBV19; D unclear. The germline V gene encodes CDR1 LNHDA and CDR2 SQIVND (reference sequence). Trimming took off 3 bases at V and 8 bases at J, with 7 bases between the two ends. The CDR3 runs 12 residues. This CDR3 is CASSMRREKLFF. CDR3 sequence (DNA): TGTGCCAGTAGTATGCGCCGAGAAAAACTGTTTTTT.